This entry lists 15 T cell receptor beta chains sequenced from one sample in a study of CD8 T cells in ankylosing spondylitis. TCRdb reprocessed the 5' RACE reads with MiXCR, giving one entry per CDR3 protein. The data hold more than 150,000 distinct CDR3 sequences, with around a tenth observed a single time. The sequenced material came from blood, either unsorted or a sorted T cell fraction (not recorded which). Every receptor here comes from a male donor with ankylosing spondylitis or in good health (not recorded which).

Comments on this clonotype: Just one base apart from a much larger clone, this may be a read error. The chain couples TRBV19 to TRBJ2-5; TRBD1 aligns across 8 bases. The CDR3 is 13 amino acids. Germline-derived CDR1 and CDR2 are LNHDA and SQIVND (reference sequence). In nucleotides, the CDR3 is TGTGTCAGCGAAGGACAGGGAGGAGAGACCCAGTACTTC. Translating gives CVSEGQGGETQYF.

Ten or more counts support this clonotype. The rearrangement uses TRBV7-2 and TRBJ2-1, with 10 bases aligning to TRBD2. There are 16 residues in the CDR3. Unmatched junction bases numbered 10, after V lost 1 base and J lost 10 bases. From germline, CDR1 is SGHTA and CDR2 FQGNSA. The CDR3 bases are TGTGCCAGCAGCTTAGGTGAACTAGCGGGGTTCTCGGAGCAGTTCTTC. Amino acids: CASSLGELAGFSEQFF.

The CDR3 loop reads CASRRDSVGGYTF. The CDR3 DNA reads TGTGCCAGCAGGAGAGACAGTGTCGGTGGCTACACCTTC. The J gene is TRBJ1-2, the V gene TRBV6-1, with D perhaps TRBD1 (5 bases). Germline V gives CDR1 MNHNS, CDR2 SASEGT. Trimming took off 6 bases at V and 7 bases at J, with 15 bases between the two ends. CDR3 length equals 13 residues.

This clonotype was picked up many times. This chain uses TRBV3-1 with TRBJ2-7, with D hard to call. Trimming pared 2 bases from V and 6 bases from J, leaving 11 bases between. The CDR3 totals 13 residues. Germline V gives CDR1 LGHDT, CDR2 YNNKEL (reference sequence). In DNA, the CDR3 is TGTGCCAGCAGCCAATACCAAAACATCGAGCAGTACTTC. The encoded protein is CASSQYQNIEQYF.

The chain joins TRBV7-7 to TRBJ2-7; the match to TRBD2 covers 10 bases. CDR3 length equals 15 residues. With V trimmed by 1 base and J by 7 bases, 7 bases remained unmatched. Per germline, CDR1 SSHAT and CDR2 FNYEAQ (reference sequence). This CDR3 reads CASSLGLAGVGEQYF. In DNA form, the CDR3 reads TGTGCCAGCAGCTTAGGCCTAGCGGGAGTGGGGGAGCAGTACTTC.

This clonotype was picked up a small number of times. V is TRBV4-3 and J is TRBJ2-3; D tentatively reads TRBD1 or TRBD2 (5 bases each). Germline CDR1 and CDR2: LGHNA and YSLEER. The CDR3 is 15 residues long. The V end was cut by 0 bases, the J end by 1 base, with 8 bases between. CDR3 DNA sequence: TGCGCCAGCAGCCAAGAGGGACCCCGCACAGATACGCAGTATTTT. Translating gives CASSQEGPRTDTQYF.

This clonotype was seen many times. The rearrangement uses TRBV20-1 and TRBJ2-3; 10 bases are a match to TRBD2. Germline assignment: CDR1 DFQATT and CDR2 SNEGSKA (reference sequence). This CDR3 contains 14 residues. Trimming removed 2 bases from V and 5 bases from J; junction bases left unmatched: 4. The CDR3 sequence is CSARPSGRRDTQYF. The CDR3 DNA reads TGCAGTGCTAGACCTAGCGGGAGAAGAGATACGCAGTATTTT.

This clonotype was detected many times. V gene TRBV2 combines with J gene TRBJ2-5, with TRBD1 as a possible D gene (6 bases). The germline V and J ends were trimmed by 4 bases and 1 base, with 13 bases remaining between them. Per the germline V gene, CDR1 is SNHLY and CDR2 is FYNNEI. The CDR3 runs to 15 residues. CDR3 nucleotides: TGTGCCAGCAGTGGGATGACAGGAGTCCAAGAGACCCAGTACTTC. This codes for CASSGMTGVQETQYF.

On this clonotype: The conserved final phenylalanine or tryptophan is absent from the CDR3, which likely points to a read error. The chain employs TRBV24-1 and TRBJ2-1, with a weak D call TRBD1 (6 bases). The germline CDR1 and CDR2 sequences are KGHDR and SFDVKD. The CDR3 length is 17 residues. V lost 2 bases, J lost 1 base, and 14 bases lay in between. The CDR3 is CATSDSGQSPSYNEQFL. In DNA form, the CDR3 reads TGTGCCACCAGTGATTCCGGACAGTCACCTTCCTACAATGAGCAGTTCCTC.

This clonotype occurred many times. The J gene is TRBJ2-7, the V gene TRBV10-3; a weak D match, TRBD1 (6 bases). This CDR3 is built from 14 residues. The germline gives CDR1 ENHRY, CDR2 SYGVKD. Trimming took off 3 bases at V and 0 bases at J, with 9 bases between the two ends. The CDR3: CAISETGSSYEQYF. CDR3 nucleotide sequence: TGTGCCATCAGTGAAACAGGGAGCTCCTACGAGCAGTACTTC.

This clonotype appeared many times. This chain connects TRBV20-1 to TRBJ2-1; 10 positions match TRBD2. CDR3 size: 15 residues. V shed 0 bases and J 12 bases; nucleotides not matched to a gene: 11. Germline CDR1 is DFQATT and CDR2 is SNEGSKA (reference sequence). The CDR3 is CSARDNRARLAGQFF. The CDR3 bases are TGCAGTGCTAGAGATAATCGGGCCCGACTAGCGGGGCAGTTCTTC.

This clonotype was seen ten or more times. This chain links TRBV4-1 with TRBJ2-1; 9 nucleotides agree with TRBD2. The CDR3 contains 16 residues. V dropped 0 bases and J dropped 4; count of bases not matched to a gene: 4. The germline gives CDR1 MGHRA, CDR2 YSYEKL. This chain's CDR3 is CASSQEGSGGYNEQFF. The CDR3, as DNA: TGCGCCAGCAGCCAAGAAGGGAGCGGGGGGTACAATGAGCAGTTCTTC.

This clonotype occurred many times. CDR3 protein: CASSPRDPAGQFF. The CDR3, as DNA: TGTGCCAGCAGCCCTAGAGACCCGGCTGGGCAGTTCTTC. The chain is built from TRBV13 and TRBJ2-1; D unresolved. The CDR3 totals 13 residues. V lost 5 bases and J lost 12, with 17 bases in between. CDR1 is PRHDT, CDR2 FYEKMQ, per germline (reference sequence).

This clonotype was detected many times. The CDR3: CASSLAATGTDTQYF. CDR3 nucleotide sequence: TGCGCCAGCAGCTTGGCGGCTACAGGGACAGATACGCAGTATTTT. The V and J genes are TRBV5-1 and TRBJ2-3, with D possibly TRBD1 on 6 matching bases. Trimming removed 0 bases at V and 3 bases at J, with 11 bases between. Germline CDR1 is SGHRS and CDR2 is YFSETQ. This CDR3 is 15 amino acids long.

The chain uses TRBV11-3 and TRBJ2-3; 9 bases fit TRBD2. V gave up 1 base and J gave up 4 bases; unmatched junction bases: 6. The CDR3 is 16 residues long. Germline assignment: CDR1 SGHNT and CDR2 YENEEA. The CDR3 nucleotides read TGTGCCAGCAGCTTAGGACTAGCGGAGTACCCAGATACGCAGTATTTT. Protein sequence: CASSLGLAEYPDTQYF. Complete variable domain (other parts from reference TRBV11-3 and TRBJ2-3): EAGVVQSPRYKIIEKKQPVAFWCNPISGHNTLYWYLQNLGQGPELLIRYENEEAVDDSQLPKDRFSAERLKGVDSTLKIQPAELGDSAVYLCASSLGLAEYPDTQYFGPGTRLTVL.